This note documents a single T cell receptor beta chain sequence. Its antigen remains unidentified. TCRdb's table, derived via immunoSEQ multiplex PCR, lists solely in-frame clones and lacks some. The sample has approximately 1.5 million clones; 95% to 99% are singletons. This entry comes from a study of shared clonotypes between healthy human individuals. About the study: Researchers assigned three CD4 naive, three CD4 memory, two CD8 naive and one CD8 memory plate to each donor.

The CDR3 runs 15 residues. Germline lookup yields CDR1 MNHEY and CDR2 SVGAGI. V lost 0 bases to trimming and J lost 8 bases; unmatched junction nucleotides: 9. Study findings and constraints: Clonotypes that were shared across four donors made up 4% to 6% of naive CD4 clonotypes. Limitation of the genetic and exposure-history diversity represented came from the few donors.

This receptor was taken from a young man in good health. Sequenced sample: naive CD4+ T cells sorted from blood. Noted subset: CD45RA+ positively selected. This rearrangement joins TRBV6-5 to TRBJ1-2, with TRBD1 matching 7 bases. CDR3 sequence: CASSYSNRGGGGYTF. CDR3 bases: TGTGCCAGCAGTTACTCCAACAGGGGTGGAGGGGGCTACACCTTC.